The clone carrying this T cell receptor beta chain occurred a few times. The target antigen is unknown. Since a much larger clone is just one base distant, this may be a read error. These data originate in a study of identical twins. Study observations and caveats: Diverse VJ usage suggested most zero-insertion clonotypes were not invariant T cells.

Trimming removed 5 bases from V and 7 bases from J, with 9 bases in between. The CDR3 runs 13 residues. A universal primer site was created by template switching, with the cDNA bearing unique molecular identifiers. MiXCR was run by TCRdb on the 5' RACE reads, yielding one entry per CDR3 protein. Counted here are about 690,000 distinct CDR3 sequences, approximately 22% occurring once; the ten biggest clones make up around 4.4%. The same specimen was also included in a second study, on T cells expressing NK-cell markers. As that report states: From sorted CD3+CD56+NKG2C+, CD3+CD56+NKG2C- and CD3+CD56-NKG2C+ T cells came the TCR beta repertoires. The CD3+CD56-NKG2C+ fraction was also led by these clonotypes in several donors.

The rearrangement uses TRBV12-3 or TRBV12-4 and TRBJ1-6, with D perhaps matching TRBD1 (6 bases). This clonotype was obtained from a woman younger than 30 in good health. Sequenced: PBMCs. The CDR3 region is CASSATGNSPLHF. The CDR3, as DNA: TGTGCCAGCAGTGCTACAGGGAATTCACCCCTCCACTTT.